The 24 T cell receptor beta chains reported below all come from one sample, sequenced in a study of shared clonotypes between healthy human individuals. Clones were sequenced by immunoSEQ multiplex PCR, and TCRdb holds only the in-frame ones, with some missing. The repertoire consists of some 2,000,000 clones, with 90% to 97% occurring once and the leading ten covering around 0.13%. The sequencing sample was made of naive CD4+ T cells sorted from blood. Subset given: CD45RA+ positively selected. These receptors came from a man between 18 and 29 years old in good health.

The V and J genes are TRBV27 and TRBJ2-7; D ambiguous. CDR3 length: 14 residues. V lost 7 bases and J 2 bases, leaving 15 bases between the germline ends. CDR1 is MNHEY and CDR2 is SMNVEV in the germline V gene (reference sequence). CDR3 loop: CASKSRVPAYEQYF. The CDR3 region has the DNA TGTGCCAGCAAAAGCCGGGTCCCGGCCTACGAGCAGTACTTC.

V usage is TRBV6-6 and J usage is TRBJ1-1; possibly TRBD1 for D (6 bases). The CDR3 consists of 13 residues. Germline V gives CDR1 MNHNY, CDR2 SVGAGI (reference sequence). V lost 5 bases, J lost 4 bases, and 11 bases lay in between. This CDR3 is CASSRGASTEAFF. CDR3 nucleotides: TGTGCCAGCAGTCGGGGGGCGAGCACTGAAGCTTTCTTT.

V usage is TRBV19 and J usage is TRBJ1-1; TRBD1 is a possible D gene (6 bases). Germline CDR1 and CDR2: LNHDA and SQIVND (reference sequence). The V and J ends lost 4 bases and 2 bases respectively, with 14 bases between them. The CDR3 runs to 15 residues. The CDR3 region has the DNA TGTGCCAGTAGTACCTCCGGGACATATAACACTGAAGCTTTCTTT. It is translated as CASSTSGTYNTEAFF.

Points on this clone: The sample carries other DNA sequences with the same CDR3. The CDR3 coding sequence is TGCGCCAGCAGCCCCGGCAACACTGAAGCTTTCTTT. This encodes CASSPGNTEAFF. This rearrangement joins TRBV5-1 to TRBJ1-1, with D unresolved. The CDR3 covers 12 residues. V shed 4 bases and J shed 2 bases, with 6 bases lying between them. The germline gives CDR1 SGHRS, CDR2 YFSETQ.

This chain uses TRBV30 with TRBJ2-7; 7 nucleotides align to TRBD1. The junction had 7 bases not matched to a gene; V was cut back by 4 bases and J by 1 base. CDR1 and CDR2 from the germline V gene are GTSNPN and SVGIG (reference sequence). This CDR3 has 14 amino acids. This CDR3 is CAWKGAPRSYEQYF. For the CDR3, the DNA is TGTGCCTGGAAGGGGGCTCCCAGATCCTACGAGCAGTACTTC.

This rearrangement joins TRBV5-1 to TRBJ1-2; a possible D gene is TRBD1 (5 bases). The CDR3 spans 14 residues. V was clipped by 0 bases and J by 3 bases, with 9 bases between them. In germline, CDR1 is SGHRS, CDR2 YFSETQ. The CDR3 sequence: CASSLVTDDYGYTF. CDR3 coding DNA: TGCGCCAGCAGCTTGGTGACAGACGACTATGGCTACACCTTC. The full variable domain, completed using reference TRBV5-1 and TRBJ1-2, is KAGVTQTPRYLIKTRGQQVTLSCSPISGHRSVSWYQQTPGQGLQFLFEYFSETQRNKGNFPGRFSGRQFSNSRSEMNVSTLELGDSALYLCASSLVTDDYGYTFGSGTRLTVV.

The chain couples TRBV7-9 to TRBJ1-3; no firm D call. The germline CDR1 and CDR2 sequences are SEHNR and FQNEAQ (reference sequence). The CDR3 loop spans 15 amino acids. The germline V and J ends were trimmed by 5 bases and 5 bases, with 16 bases remaining between them. The CDR3 nucleotides read TGTGCCAGCAGCCAATCCCCCGATGGCAGAAACACCATATATTTT. It translates to CASSQSPDGRNTIYF. Full variable domain (rest looked up from reference TRBV7-9 and TRBJ1-3): DTGVSQNPRHKITKRGQNVTFRCDPISEHNRLYWYRQTLGQGPEFLTYFQNEAQLEKSRLLSDRFSAERPKGSFSTLEIQRTEQGDSAMYLCASSQSPDGRNTIYFGEGSWLTVV.

For this clone: Other DNA sequences in this specimen translate into the identical CDR3. V usage is TRBV6-1 and J usage is TRBJ1-4; no clear D. There are 14 residues in the CDR3. Trimming stripped 4 bases from V and 0 bases from J, with 6 bases between. Germline CDR1 MNHNS, CDR2 SASEGT. DNA for the CDR3: TGTGCCAGCAGTGTGACCCCAACTAATGAAAAACTGTTTTTT. Its protein product is CASSVTPTNEKLFF.

The J gene is TRBJ2-3, the V gene TRBV10-3; TRBD2 is a possible D gene (6 bases). The CDR3 runs to 16 residues. Germline values: CDR1 ENHRY, CDR2 SYGVKD. The V gene lost 3 bases and the J gene lost 2 bases, with 15 bases spanning the gap. CDR3 loop: CAISEKSGGLTDTQYF. The CDR3 DNA reads as TGTGCCATCAGTGAAAAGAGCGGAGGGCTCACAGATACGCAGTATTTT.

The V gene is TRBV6-5, the J gene TRBJ1-2; 9 nucleotides align to TRBD1. Germline CDR1 MNHEY, CDR2 SVGAGI. This CDR3 region has 16 residues. J gave up 2 bases and V 2 bases, and 6 bases lay outside the gene matches. The CDR3, as DNA: TGTGCCAGCAGTTACGGCGGACAGGGGAAGAACTATGGCTACACCTTC. It yields the protein CASSYGGQGKNYGYTF.

The CDR3 region has the DNA TGCGCCAGCAGCCACCAATCAGCGGGGTACTACGAGCAGTACTTC. Translation gives CASSHQSAGYYEQYF. The chain has TRBV5-1 and TRBJ2-7; the match to TRBD2 covers 7 bases. Germline loops: CDR1 SGHRS, CDR2 YFSETQ. The length of the CDR3 is 15 residues. V was clipped by 4 bases and J by 3 bases; unmatched bases: 10.

V is TRBV2 and J is TRBJ2-5; D is perhaps TRBD1 (5 bases). This CDR3 has 14 residues. V shed 6 bases and J shed 4 bases, with 15 bases lying between them. Germline lookup yields CDR1 SNHLY and CDR2 FYNNEI. CDR3 amino acids: CASRDISVPETQYF. The CDR3 coding sequence is TGTGCCAGCAGGGACATCTCAGTACCAGAGACCCAGTACTTC.

The chain combines TRBV30 with TRBJ2-7, with a weak D call TRBD2 (5 bases). Germline V lookup: CDR1 GTSNPN, CDR2 SVGIG (reference sequence). V dropped 4 bases and J dropped 6 bases, with 19 bases sitting between them. This CDR3 region has 14 residues. The CDR3 loop reads CAWTPGSGVSEQYF. DNA of the CDR3: TGTGCCTGGACCCCGGGCAGCGGCGTGTCCGAGCAGTACTTC.

In DNA form, the CDR3 reads TGTGCCAGTCAAAAGGGACCCTCTAGCAATCAGCCCCAGCATTTT. This translates into CASQKGPSSNQPQHF. The chain uses TRBV19 and TRBJ1-5; perhaps TRBD1 as D (5 bases). Trimming shortened V by 8 bases and J by 0 bases, and 14 bases separated the two germline ends. Germline assignment: CDR1 LNHDA and CDR2 SQIVND (reference sequence). The CDR3 is 15 residues long. Full variable domain (rest looked up from reference TRBV19 and TRBJ1-5): DGGITQSPKYLFRKEGQNVTLSCEQNLNHDAMYWYRQDPGQGLRLIYYSQIVNDFQKGDIAEGYSVSREKKESFPLTVTSAQKNPTAFYLCASQKGPSSNQPQHFGDGTRLSIL.

V gene TRBV6-1 combines with J gene TRBJ2-3; D is unresolved. The CDR3 totals 11 residues. V shed 6 bases and J shed 5 bases, with 6 bases lying between them. Germline V gene lookup returns CDR1 MNHNS and CDR2 SASEGT. CDR3 sequence: CASSPRDTQYF. The DNA of the CDR3 is TGTGCCAGCAGCCCGAGAGATACGCAGTATTTT.

This rearrangement joins TRBV15 to TRBJ1-3; D possibly corresponds to TRBD1 (5 bases). Germline V gives CDR1 LNHNV, CDR2 YYDKDF (reference sequence). The CDR3 covers 16 residues. The V and J ends lost 1 base and 4 bases respectively, with 14 bases between them. The CDR3 DNA reads as TGTGCCACCAGCAGAGGCACGGGGCTGGTGGGAAACACCATATATTTT. It codes for CATSRGTGLVGNTIYF.

This clone was recorded only once. This chain uses TRBV5-1 with TRBJ1-6; 10 bases are shared with TRBD1. CDR1 SGHRS and CDR2 YFSETQ come from the germline V gene. The CDR3 consists of 16 residues. J gave up 6 bases and V 7 bases, and 10 bases lay outside the gene matches. The CDR3 DNA reads TGCGCCAGCTCCGGGACAGGGGCCTCCGGTAATTCACCCCTCCACTTT. This encodes CASSGTGASGNSPLHF.

This sequence joins TRBV27 and TRBJ2-3; 10 positions match TRBD2. The V gene's germline CDR1 is MNHEY and CDR2 SMNVEV (reference sequence). The CDR3 loop spans 16 amino acids. The ends lost 6 bases at V and 2 bases at J; junction bases unmatched: 8. This chain's CDR3 is CASSSRLAGHTDTQYF. The CDR3 DNA follows: TGTGCCAGCAGCTCCCGACTAGCGGGCCACACAGATACGCAGTATTTT.

This chain joins TRBV18 and TRBJ1-5; the D is unclear. The length of the CDR3 is 14 residues. Trimming removed 4 bases at V and 8 bases at J, with 15 bases between. Germline CDR1 and CDR2: KGHSH and LQKENI. The CDR3 coding sequence is TGTGCCAGCTCACGCGGGAGGGAGCCGGAGCCCCAGCATTTT. As protein: CASSRGREPEPQHF. Drawing the rest from reference TRBV18 and TRBJ1-5, the complete variable domain is NAGVMQNPRHLVRRRGQEARLRCSPMKGHSHVYWYRQLPEEGLKFMVYLQKENIIDESGMPKERFSAEFPKEGPSILRIQQVVRGDSAAYFCASSRGREPEPQHFGDGTRLSIL.

The V and J genes are TRBV27 and TRBJ2-7; TRBD1 or TRBD2 may be the D gene (5 bases each). Deletions cut 6 bases from V and 5 bases from J, with 17 bases between. This CDR3 region has 14 residues. Germline V gene lookup returns CDR1 MNHEY and CDR2 SMNVEV (reference sequence). The DNA for the CDR3 is TGTGCCAGCAGCGGGACCCCTAGATTCCACGAGCAGTACTTC. It translates to CASSGTPRFHEQYF.

This chain uses TRBV6-5 with TRBJ1-2, with D unclear. Per germline, CDR1 MNHEY and CDR2 SVGAGI. CDR3 length: 14 residues. V dropped 2 bases and J dropped 7 bases, with 14 bases sitting between them. The CDR3 protein is CASSYGVAYSGYTF. As DNA, the CDR3 is TGTGCCAGCAGTTACGGGGTAGCGTACTCTGGCTACACCTTC.

The V call is TRBV15, the J call TRBJ2-5; TRBD1 matches at 12 bases. This CDR3 is built from 15 residues. After removal of 8 bases from V and 4 bases from J, the junction contained 8 bases not matched to a gene. Germline V CDR1 and CDR2: LNHNV, YYDKDF (reference sequence). CDR3 sequence (DNA): TGTGCCACCTGTCTTGGGGACAGGGGGCGAGAGACCCAGTACTTC. It is translated as CATCLGDRGRETQYF.

In its sample, this clone was seen a few times. The sample holds other DNA sequences that translate to the same CDR3. The V call is TRBV5-6, the J call TRBJ1-1; D remains unclear. V lost 0 bases and J lost 4, with 1 base in between. Germline-derived CDR1 and CDR2 are SGHDT and YYEEEE. This CDR3 contains 11 residues. The CDR3 coding sequence is TGTGCCAGCAGCTTGGGCACTGAAGCTTTCTTT. Protein: CASSLGTEAFF.

This chain links TRBV30 with TRBJ2-7, with D possibly called TRBD1 or TRBD2 (6 bases each). V lost 2 bases to trimming and J lost 4 bases, with 30 bases between them. Germline V lookup: CDR1 GTSNPN, CDR2 SVGIG (reference sequence). The CDR3 covers 19 residues. CDR3 sequence (DNA): TGTGCCTGGAGTTCAGATCAGAGCCTTATTGCGAGGGGGAGGTACGAGCAGTACTTC. It specifies CAWSSDQSLIARGRYEQYF.